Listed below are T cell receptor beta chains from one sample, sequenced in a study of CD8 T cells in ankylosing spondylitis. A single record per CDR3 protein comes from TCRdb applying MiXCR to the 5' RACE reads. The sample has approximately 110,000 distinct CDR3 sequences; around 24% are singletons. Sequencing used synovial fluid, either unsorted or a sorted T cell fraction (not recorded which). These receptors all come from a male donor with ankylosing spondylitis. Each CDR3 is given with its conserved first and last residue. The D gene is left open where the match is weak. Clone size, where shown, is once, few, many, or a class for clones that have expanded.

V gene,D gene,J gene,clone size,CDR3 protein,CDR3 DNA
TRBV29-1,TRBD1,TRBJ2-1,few,CSVEDQRTGPDNEQFF,TGCAGCGTTGAAGATCAGAGGACAGGCCCTGACAATGAGCAGTTCTTC
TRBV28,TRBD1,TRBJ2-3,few,CASNPGTGWGATDTQYF,TGTGCCAGCAACCCTGGGACAGGATGGGGAGCCACAGATACGCAGTATTTT
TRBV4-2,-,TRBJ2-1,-,CASSQDHGRSGNEQFF,TGTGCCAGCAGCCAAGATCACGGGAGAAGTGGCAATGAGCAGTTCTTC
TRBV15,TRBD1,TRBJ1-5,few,CATSGRNTGASLQPQHF,TGTGCCACCAGCGGGCGAAATACAGGGGCGTCACTTCAGCCCCAGCATTTT
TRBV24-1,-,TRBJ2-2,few,CATSELLGTGELFF,TGTGCCACCAGTGAGCTACTGGGCACCGGGGAGCTGTTTTTT
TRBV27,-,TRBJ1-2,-,CASSRQFNYGYTF,TGTGCCAGCAGCAGACAGTTTAACTATGGCTACACCTTC
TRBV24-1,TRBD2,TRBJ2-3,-,CATSDPGLAGVYGTDTQYF,TGTGCCACCAGTGATCCCGGACTAGCGGGAGTCTATGGCACAGATACGCAGTATTTT
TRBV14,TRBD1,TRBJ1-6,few,CASSRRQGRSYNSPLHF,TGTGCCAGCAGCCGCCGACAGGGGAGATCCTATAATTCACCCCTCCACTTT
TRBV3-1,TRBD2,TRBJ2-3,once,CATSSSGASTDTQYF,TGTGCCACCTCCTCTAGCGGAGCTAGCACAGATACGCAGTATTTT
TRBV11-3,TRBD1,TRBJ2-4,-,CASSFDREGIQYF,TGTGCCAGCAGCTTCGACAGGGAAGGCATTCAGTACTTC
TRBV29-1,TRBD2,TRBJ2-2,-,CSVEEGGINTGELFF,TGCAGCGTTGAAGAGGGAGGGATTAACACCGGGGAGCTGTTTTTT
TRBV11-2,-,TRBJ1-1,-,CASSVQGITEAFF,TGTGCCAGCAGCGTTCAGGGGATCACTGAAGCTTTCTTT
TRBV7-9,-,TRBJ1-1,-,CASSLAARVNTEAFF,TGTGCCAGCAGCTTAGCTGCCAGGGTGAACACTGAAGCTTTCTTT
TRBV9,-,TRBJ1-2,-,CASSVAAPGQDGYTF,TGTGCCAGCAGCGTAGCCGCTCCGGGGCAGGACGGCTACACCTTC
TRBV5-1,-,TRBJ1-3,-,CASSLELPSSGNTIYF,TGCGCCAGCAGCTTGGAACTCCCTAGCTCTGGAAACACCATATATTTT
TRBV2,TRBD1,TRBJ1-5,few,CASSPHRGRDQPQHF,TGTGCCAGCAGCCCCCACAGGGGACGGGATCAGCCCCAGCATTTT
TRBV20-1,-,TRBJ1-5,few,CSARSGGVNQPQHF,TGCAGTGCTAGATCTGGGGGGGTCAATCAGCCCCAGCATTTT
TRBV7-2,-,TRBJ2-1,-,CASSSQAPPLGHNEQFF,TGTGCCAGCAGCTCCCAGGCGCCGCCTCTAGGACACAATGAGCAGTTCTTC
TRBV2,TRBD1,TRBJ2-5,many,CASTGTGRQETQYF,TGTGCCAGCACAGGGACAGGGAGGCAAGAGACCCAGTACTTC
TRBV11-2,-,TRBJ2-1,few,CASSPTLSSYNEQFF,TGTGCCAGCAGCCCGACTCTGAGCTCCTACAATGAGCAGTTCTTC
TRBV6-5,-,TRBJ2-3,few,CASSLDRLTDTQYF,TGTGCCAGCAGTCTCGACAGACTCACAGATACGCAGTATTTT
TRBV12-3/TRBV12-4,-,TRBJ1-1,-,CASSYSGQNTEAFF,TGTGCCAGCAGTTACTCGGGACAGAACACTGAAGCTTTCTTT
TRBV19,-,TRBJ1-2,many,CASSMTNYGYTF,TGTGCCAGTAGTATGACTAACTATGGCTACACCTTC
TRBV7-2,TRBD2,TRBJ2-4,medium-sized,CASSFIAGGDIQYF,TGTGCCAGCAGCTTCATAGCGGGGGGGGACATTCAGTACTTC
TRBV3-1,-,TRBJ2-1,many,CASSLGRKEQFF,TGTGCCAGCAGCCTGGGTAGGAAAGAGCAGTTCTTC
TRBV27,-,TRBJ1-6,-,CASSTGQGLHF,TGTGCCAGCAGTACAGGACAAGGGCTCCACTTT
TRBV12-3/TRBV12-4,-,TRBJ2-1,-,CASGLYEGRNEQFF,TGTGCCAGCGGGCTCTATGAGGGGCGAAATGAGCAGTTCTTC
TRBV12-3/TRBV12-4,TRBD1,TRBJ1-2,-,CASSLTSPTGDGYTF,TGTGCCAGCAGTTTAACTAGCCCGACAGGGGATGGCTACACCTTC
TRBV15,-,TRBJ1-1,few,CATSSRAGTEAFF,TGTGCCACCAGCTCCAGGGCGGGCACTGAAGCTTTCTTT
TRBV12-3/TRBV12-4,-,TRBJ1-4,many,CASSLAGQNEKLFF,TGTGCCAGCAGTTTAGCTGGACAAAATGAAAAACTGTTTTTT
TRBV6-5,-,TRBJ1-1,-,CASSYTGTKNTEAFF,TGTGCCAGCAGTTACACCGGGACAAAGAACACTGAAGCTTTCTTT
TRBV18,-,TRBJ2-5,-,CASSRASGETQYF,TGTGCCAGCTCGAGGGCCTCTGGGGAGACCCAGTACTTC
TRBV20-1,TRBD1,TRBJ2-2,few,CSARTGITGELFF,TGCAGTGCCCGGACAGGGATCACCGGGGAGCTGTTTTTT
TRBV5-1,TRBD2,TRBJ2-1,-,CASSLAPLAGGENEQFF,TGCGCCAGCAGCCTGGCTCCACTAGCGGGAGGGGAAAATGAGCAGTTCTTC
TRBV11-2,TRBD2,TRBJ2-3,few,CASSPQREGGTDTQYF,TGTGCCAGCAGCCCCCAGCGGGAGGGAGGCACAGATACGCAGTATTTT
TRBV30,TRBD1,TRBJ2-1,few,CAWNQDRVWGEQFF,TGTGCCTGGAACCAAGACAGGGTCTGGGGTGAGCAGTTCTTC
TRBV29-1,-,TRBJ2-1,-,CSASRRTSDLYEQFF,TGCAGCGCGTCGCGTAGGACTTCCGACCTCTATGAGCAGTTCTTC
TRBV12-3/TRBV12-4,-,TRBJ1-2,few,CASSLQGRRYYGYTF,TGTGCCAGCAGTTTACAGGGGCGACGATACTATGGCTACACCTTC
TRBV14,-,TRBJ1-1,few,CASSSWGGGVEAFF,TGTGCCAGCAGCAGCTGGGGGGGCGGGGTTGAAGCTTTCTTT
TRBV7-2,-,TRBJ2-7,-,CASSLVVPSYEQYF,TGTGCCAGCAGCTTAGTGGTCCCATCCTACGAGCAGTACTTC
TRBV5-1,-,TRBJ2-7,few,CASSLGAGSSYEQYF,TGCGCCAGCAGCTTGGGGGCAGGGAGCTCCTACGAGCAGTACTTC
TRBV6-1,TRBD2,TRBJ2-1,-,CASWNLAGHEQFF,TGTGCCAGCTGGAATCTAGCGGGTCACGAGCAGTTCTTC
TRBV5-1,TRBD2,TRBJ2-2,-,CASTTSGVNTGELFF,TGCGCCAGCACTACTAGCGGAGTGAACACCGGGGAGCTGTTTTTT
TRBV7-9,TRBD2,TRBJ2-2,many,CASSSGLAGSTGELFF,TGTGCCAGCAGCTCGGGACTAGCGGGAAGCACCGGGGAGCTGTTTTTT
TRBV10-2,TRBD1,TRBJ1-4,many,CASRGQRDEKLFF,TGCGCCAGCAGGGGACAGAGGGATGAAAAACTGTTTTTT
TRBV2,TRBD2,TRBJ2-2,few,CASSESGTSGSFGGTGTGELFF,TGTGCCAGCAGTGAATCCGGAACTAGCGGGAGCTTTGGTGGGACAGGGACCGGGGAGCTGTTTTTT
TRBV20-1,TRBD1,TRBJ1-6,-,CSAPQTSGTGDSPLHF,TGCAGTGCTCCACAAACCTCCGGGACAGGGGATTCACCCCTCCACTTT
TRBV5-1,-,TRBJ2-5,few,CASSPSLDYQETQYF,TGCGCCAGCAGCCCGTCGCTGGACTACCAAGAGACCCAGTACTTC
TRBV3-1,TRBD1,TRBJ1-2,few,CASSRQGDVYGYTF,TGTGCCAGCAGCCGACAGGGGGACGTCTATGGCTACACCTTC
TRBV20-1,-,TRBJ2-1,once,CSARLNYNEQFF,TGCAGTGCTAGACTAAATTACAATGAGCAGTTCTTC
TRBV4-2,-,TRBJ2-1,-,CASSQGIAVVPHEQFF,TGTGCCAGCAGCCAAGGTATAGCGGTCGTTCCACATGAGCAGTTCTTC
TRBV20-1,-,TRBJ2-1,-,CSATDSYYNEQFF,TGCAGTGCAACGGACTCGTATTACAATGAGCAGTTCTTC
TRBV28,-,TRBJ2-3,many,CASTPPRVVDTQYF,TGTGCCAGCACCCCCCCGAGAGTTGTGGATACGCAGTATTTT
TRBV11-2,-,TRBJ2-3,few,CASSSPLYITSTDTQYF,TGTGCCAGCAGCTCGCCCTTATACATAACTAGCACAGATACGCAGTATTTT
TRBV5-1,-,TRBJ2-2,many,CASSLAGDNTGELFF,TGCGCCAGCAGCTTGGCTGGGGACAACACCGGGGAGCTGTTTTTT